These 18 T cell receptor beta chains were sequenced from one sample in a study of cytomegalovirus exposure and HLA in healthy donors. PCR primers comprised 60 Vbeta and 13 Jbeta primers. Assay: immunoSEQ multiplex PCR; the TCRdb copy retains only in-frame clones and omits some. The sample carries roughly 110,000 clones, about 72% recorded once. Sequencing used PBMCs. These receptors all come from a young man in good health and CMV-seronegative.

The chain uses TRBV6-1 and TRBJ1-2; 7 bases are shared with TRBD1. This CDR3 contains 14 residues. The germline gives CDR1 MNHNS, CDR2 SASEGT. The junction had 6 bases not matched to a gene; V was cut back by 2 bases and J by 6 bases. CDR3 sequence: CASSENRGRDGYTF. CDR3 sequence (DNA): TGTGCCAGCAGTGAAAACAGGGGAAGGGATGGCTACACCTTC.

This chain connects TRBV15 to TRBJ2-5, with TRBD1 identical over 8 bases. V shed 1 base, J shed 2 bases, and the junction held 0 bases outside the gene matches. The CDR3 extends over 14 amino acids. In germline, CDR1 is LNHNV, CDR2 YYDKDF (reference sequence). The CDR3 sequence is CATSRGTGQETQYF. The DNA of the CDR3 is TGTGCCACCAGCAGAGGGACAGGGCAAGAGACCCAGTACTTC.

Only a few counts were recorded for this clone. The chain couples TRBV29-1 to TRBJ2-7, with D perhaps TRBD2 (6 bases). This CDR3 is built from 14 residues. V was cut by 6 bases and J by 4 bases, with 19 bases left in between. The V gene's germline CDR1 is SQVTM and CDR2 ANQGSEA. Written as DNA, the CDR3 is TGCAGCGTCGTCCGCGGAGGGACGCCTTACGAGCAGTACTTC. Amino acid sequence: CSVVRGGTPYEQYF.

CDR3 residues: CASRGGRRGGDTQYF. CDR3 nucleotides: TGTGCCAGCAGGGGGGGGAGGAGAGGAGGAGATACGCAGTATTTT. The chain combines TRBV25-1 with TRBJ2-3, with 7 bases that match TRBD2. The CDR3 length is 15 residues. Germline CDR1 reads MGHDK; CDR2 reads SYGVNS. V shed 6 bases, J shed 5 bases, and the junction held 11 bases outside the gene matches.

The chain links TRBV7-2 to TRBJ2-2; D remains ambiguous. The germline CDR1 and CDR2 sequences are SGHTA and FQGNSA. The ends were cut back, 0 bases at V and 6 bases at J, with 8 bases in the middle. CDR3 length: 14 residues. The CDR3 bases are TGTGCCAGCAGCTTAGCTCTAGGATCCGGGGAGCTGTTTTTT. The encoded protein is CASSLALGSGELFF. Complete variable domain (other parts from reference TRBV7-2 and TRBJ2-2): GAGVSQSPSNKVTEKGKDVELRCDPISGHTALYWYRQSLGQGLEFLIYFQGNSAPDKSGLPSDRFSAERTGGSVSTLTIQRTQQEDSAVYLCASSLALGSGELFFGEGSRLTVL.

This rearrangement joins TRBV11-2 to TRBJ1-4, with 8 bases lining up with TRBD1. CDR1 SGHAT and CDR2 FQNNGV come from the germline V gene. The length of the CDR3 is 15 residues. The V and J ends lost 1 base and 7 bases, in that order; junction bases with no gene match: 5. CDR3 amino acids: CASSLAGTGSEKLFF. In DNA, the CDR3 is TGTGCCAGCAGCTTAGCAGGGACAGGTTCTGAAAAACTGTTTTTT. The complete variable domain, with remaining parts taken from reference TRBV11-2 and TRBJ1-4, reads EAGVAQSPRYKIIEKRQSVAFWCNPISGHATLYWYQQILGQGPKLLIQFQNNGVVDDSQLPKDRFSAERLKGVDSTLKIQPAKLEDSAVYLCASSLAGTGSEKLFFGSGTQLSVL.

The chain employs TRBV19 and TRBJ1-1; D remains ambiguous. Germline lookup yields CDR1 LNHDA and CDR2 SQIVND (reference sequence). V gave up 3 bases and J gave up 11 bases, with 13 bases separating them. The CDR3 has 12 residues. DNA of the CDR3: TGTGCCAGTAGTATGAGCGGGAGAGACGCTTTCTTT. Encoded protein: CASSMSGRDAFF.

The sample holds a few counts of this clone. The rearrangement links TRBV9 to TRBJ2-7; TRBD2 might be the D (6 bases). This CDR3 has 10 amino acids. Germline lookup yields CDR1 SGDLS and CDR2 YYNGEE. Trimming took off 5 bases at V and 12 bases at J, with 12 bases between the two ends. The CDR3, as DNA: TGTGCCAGCAGGATGGAGGGTCGGTACTTC. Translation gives CASRMEGRYF. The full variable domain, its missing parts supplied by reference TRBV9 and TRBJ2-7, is DSGVTQTPKHLITATGQRVTLRCSPRSGDLSVYWYQQSLDQGLQFLIQYYNGEERAKGNILERFSAQQFPDLHSELNLSSLELGDSALYFCASRMEGRYFGPGTRLTVT.

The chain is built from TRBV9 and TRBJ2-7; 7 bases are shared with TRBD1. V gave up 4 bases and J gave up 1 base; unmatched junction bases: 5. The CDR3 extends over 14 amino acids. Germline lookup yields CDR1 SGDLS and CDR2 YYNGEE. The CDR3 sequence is CASSSDRVSYEQYF. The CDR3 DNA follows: TGTGCCAGCAGCTCAGACAGGGTTTCCTACGAGCAGTACTTC.

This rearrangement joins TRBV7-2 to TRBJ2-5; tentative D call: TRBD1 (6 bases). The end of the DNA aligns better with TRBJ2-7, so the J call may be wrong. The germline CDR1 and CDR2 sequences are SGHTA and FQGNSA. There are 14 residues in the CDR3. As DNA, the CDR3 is TGTGCCAGCAGCTCCAGACAGGCCACCTACGAGCAGTACTTC. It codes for CASSSRQATYEQYF.

In nucleotides, the CDR3 is TGTGCCAGCAGCTTGGGACTAGCGGCAAACATTCAGTACTTC. Amino acid sequence: CASSLGLAANIQYF. The genes are TRBV5-6 and TRBJ2-4, with 9 bases that match TRBD2. The CDR3 runs 14 residues. CDR1 and CDR2 from the germline V gene are SGHDT and YYEEEE. Unmatched junction bases numbered 1, after V lost 0 bases and J lost 6 bases.

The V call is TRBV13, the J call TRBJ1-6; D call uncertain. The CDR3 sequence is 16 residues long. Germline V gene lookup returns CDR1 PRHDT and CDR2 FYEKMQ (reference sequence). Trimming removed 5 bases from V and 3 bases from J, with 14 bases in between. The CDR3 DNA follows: TGTGCCAGCAGCGTTAGGAGGTCTGACTATAATTCACCCCTCCACTTT. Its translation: CASSVRRSDYNSPLHF.

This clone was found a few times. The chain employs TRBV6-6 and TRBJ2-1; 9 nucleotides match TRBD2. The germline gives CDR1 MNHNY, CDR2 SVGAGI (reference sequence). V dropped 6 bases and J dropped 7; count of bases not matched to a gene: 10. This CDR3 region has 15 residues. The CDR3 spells CASSLPGLATNEQFF. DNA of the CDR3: TGTGCCAGCAGCCTCCCGGGACTAGCAACGAATGAGCAGTTCTTC.

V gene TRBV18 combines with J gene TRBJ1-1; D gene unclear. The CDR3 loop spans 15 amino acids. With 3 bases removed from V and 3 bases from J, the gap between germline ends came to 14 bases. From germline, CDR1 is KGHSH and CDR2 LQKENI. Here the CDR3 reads CASSPRVSFDTEAFF. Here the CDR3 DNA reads TGTGCCAGCTCACCCCGGGTTTCGTTCGACACTGAAGCTTTCTTT.

The CDR3, as DNA: TGTGCCAGCAGTTTCCCGGACAGGGACGGCTACGAGCAGTACTTC. Protein: CASSFPDRDGYEQYF. V is TRBV27 and J is TRBJ2-7; the match to TRBD1 covers 8 bases. The germline gives CDR1 MNHEY, CDR2 SMNVEV (reference sequence). The length of the CDR3 is 15 residues. V gave up 3 bases and J gave up 3 bases; unmatched junction bases: 7.

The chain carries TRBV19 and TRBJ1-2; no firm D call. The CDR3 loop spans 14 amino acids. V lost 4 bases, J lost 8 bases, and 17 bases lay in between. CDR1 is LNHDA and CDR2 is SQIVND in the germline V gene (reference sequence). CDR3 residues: CASSSQFPPKGYTF. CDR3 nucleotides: TGTGCCAGTAGTAGCCAGTTCCCCCCGAAGGGCTACACCTTC. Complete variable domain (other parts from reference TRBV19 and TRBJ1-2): DGGITQSPKYLFRKEGQNVTLSCEQNLNHDAMYWYRQDPGQGLRLIYYSQIVNDFQKGDIAEGYSVSREKKESFPLTVTSAQKNPTAFYLCASSSQFPPKGYTFGSGTRLTVV.

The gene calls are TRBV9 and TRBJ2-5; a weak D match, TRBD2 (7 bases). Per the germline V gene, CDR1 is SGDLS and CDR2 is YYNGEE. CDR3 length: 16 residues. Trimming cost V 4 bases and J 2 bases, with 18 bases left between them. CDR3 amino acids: CASSPRWGGRQETQYF. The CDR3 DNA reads TGTGCCAGCAGCCCGAGGTGGGGGGGGCGGCAAGAGACCCAGTACTTC.

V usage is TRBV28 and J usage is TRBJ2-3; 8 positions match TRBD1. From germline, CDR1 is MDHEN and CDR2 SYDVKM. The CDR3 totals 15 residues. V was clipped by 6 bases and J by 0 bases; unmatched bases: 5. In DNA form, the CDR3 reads TGTGCCAGCAGGCGCGACAGGGGAAGCACAGATACGCAGTATTTT. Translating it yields CASRRDRGSTDTQYF.